This TCR beta chain derives from a study of cytomegalovirus exposure and HLA in healthy donors. The wider study: Unique TCR beta sequences numbering 117 million came from 150 million to 200 million T cells in an earlier analysis.

Note on this clone: Its antigen remains unknown.

General study points: Later analysis identified about 17,000 TCR beta sequences associated with HLA alleles, using a false discovery rate threshold of 0.05.

Germline trimming cut 1 base from V and 10 bases from J; bases unmatched to any gene: 10. In germline, CDR1 is MGHRA, CDR2 YSYEKL. The CDR3 spans 16 residues. Amplification used 60 Vbeta primers and 13 Jbeta primers. Here immunoSEQ multiplex PCR was the method, and the copy in TCRdb shows in-frame clones only, minus some. The sample yields 100,000 to 150,000 clones, just under 80% seen once. The genes are TRBV4-1 and TRBJ1-5, with TRBD1 matching over 10 bases. The source is a man aged 25-45 years in good health and CMV-seronegative. The sample was PBMCs. DNA of the CDR3: TGCGCCAGCAGCCAAGCGACCGGGACAGGGGTATTTCCCCAGCATTTT. Its protein is CASSQATGTGVFPQHF.